Reported below is one T cell receptor (beta chain). This sample was taken from a study of blood T cell repertoires in COVID-19. Germline loops: CDR1 KGHSH, CDR2 LQKENI. The trim removed 3 bases at V and 3 bases at J, leaving 11 bases unmatched. The CDR3 consists of 17 residues. Measured with immunoSEQ multiplex PCR; TCRdb has only the in-frame clones, and not every one. The data hold 200,000 to 300,000 clones, with around 86% observed a single time. Everyone who took part was roughly 18 to 100 years old, and they came from roughly 25 US areas. Donors were grouped by their self-reported clinical history.

Material for sequencing was PBMCs or T cells enriched from blood (not recorded which). This receptor was taken from a woman aged 40 to 55 with acute COVID-19. This chain uses TRBV18 with TRBJ1-5; 7 bases agree with TRBD1. The CDR3 loop is CASSPGTALRFNQPQHF. CDR3 sequence (DNA): TGTGCCAGCTCACCTGGGACAGCCCTGCGGTTCAATCAGCCCCAGCATTTT. Using reference TRBV18 and TRBJ1-5 for the parts outside the CDR3, the full variable domain is NAGVMQNPRHLVRRRGQEARLRCSPMKGHSHVYWYRQLPEEGLKFMVYLQKENIIDESGMPKERFSAEFPKEGPSILRIQQVVRGDSAAYFCASSPGTALRFNQPQHFGDGTRLSIL.